Included here is one T cell receptor beta chain sequence, with context. The same CDR3 also results from other DNA sequences found in this sample. With 60 Vbeta and 13 Jbeta primers, the PCR was carried out. Only in-frame clones appear in the TCRdb table, and some are missing; sequencing was by immunoSEQ multiplex PCR. Of approximately 140,000 clones in the sample, about four fifths were seen once. V was cut by 3 bases and J by 4 bases, with 3 bases left in between. This CDR3 has 11 residues. From germline, CDR1 is SGHDN and CDR2 FVKESK. The data were obtained in a study of cytomegalovirus exposure and HLA in healthy donors.

What was sequenced was PBMCs. This sequence was found in a man aged 50-60 years in good health and CMV-seropositive. The V gene is TRBV14, the J gene TRBJ2-5; D gene uncertain. DNA of the CDR3: TGTGCCAGCAGCCACAGAGAGACCCAGTACTTC. Residues: CASSHRETQYF.